Following are 5 T cell receptor beta chains from one sample sequenced in a study of T cell changes during pregnancy in multiple sclerosis. Generated by immunoSEQ multiplex PCR, the TCRdb table keeps only in-frame clones and is missing some. The sample holds about 69,000 clones, around 92% seen once. Here the sequenced sample was peripheral blood, taken in the third trimester of pregnancy. These receptors were taken from a female donor in good health, enrolled as a control in a pregnancy study.

The J gene is TRBJ1-3, the V gene TRBV6-1, with a weak D call TRBD1 (5 bases). V was clipped by 6 bases and J by 4 bases, with 13 bases between them. This CDR3 has 14 residues. Germline CDR1 reads MNHNS; CDR2 reads SASEGT. DNA for the CDR3: TGTGCCAGCAGCGGGACTACGGGGGGAAACACCATATATTTT. This translates into CASSGTTGGNTIYF.

This clone was recorded once. The chain joins TRBV6-4 to TRBJ2-3; TRBD1 is a possible D gene (6 bases). Trimming took 4 bases from V and 4 from J, leaving 9 bases between them. This CDR3 is built from 13 residues. CDR1 is MRHNA and CDR2 is SNTAGT in the germline V gene. CDR3 sequence (DNA): TGTGCCAGCAGTGCCCCAGGGGCAGATACGCAGTATTTT. This codes for CASSAPGADTQYF.

The chain recombines TRBV5-5 with TRBJ1-4; 7 bases line up with TRBD1. In germline, CDR1 is SGHKS, CDR2 YYEKEE (reference sequence). The CDR3 sequence is 17 residues long. The V and J ends lost 7 bases and 0 bases, in that order; junction bases with no gene match: 12. The chain's CDR3 is CASARDSLFPTNEKLFF. The DNA of the CDR3 is TGTGCCAGCGCCCGGGACAGCTTATTTCCAACTAATGAAAAACTGTTTTTT.

The rearrangement joins TRBV18 to TRBJ1-1, with 11 bases fitting TRBD1. V dropped 6 bases and J dropped 2; count of bases not matched to a gene: 2. CDR3 length: 14 amino acids. Germline CDR1 reads KGHSH; CDR2 reads LQKENI. This CDR3 is CASSRTGGNTEAFF. As DNA, the CDR3 is TGTGCCAGCTCCCGGACAGGGGGCAACACTGAAGCTTTCTTT.

The chain joins TRBV28 to TRBJ1-5; D gene unclear. V was pared by 4 bases and J by 2 bases, with 6 bases between. The CDR3 spans 13 residues. CDR1 is MDHEN and CDR2 is SYDVKM in the germline V gene. CDR3 region: CASSYPGNQPQHF. DNA of the CDR3: TGTGCCAGCAGTTATCCGGGCAATCAGCCCCAGCATTTT.